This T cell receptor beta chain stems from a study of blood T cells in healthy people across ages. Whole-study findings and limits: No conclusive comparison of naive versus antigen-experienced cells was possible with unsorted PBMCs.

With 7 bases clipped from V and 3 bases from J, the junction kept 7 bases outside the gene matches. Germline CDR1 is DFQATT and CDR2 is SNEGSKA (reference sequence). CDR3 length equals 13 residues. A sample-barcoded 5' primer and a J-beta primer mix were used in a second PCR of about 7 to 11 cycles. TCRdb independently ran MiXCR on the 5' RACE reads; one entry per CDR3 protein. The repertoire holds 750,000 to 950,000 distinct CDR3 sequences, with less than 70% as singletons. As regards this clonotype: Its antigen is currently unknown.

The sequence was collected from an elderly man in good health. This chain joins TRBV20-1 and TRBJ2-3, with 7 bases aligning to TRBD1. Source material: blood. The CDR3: CSGIRQGTDTQYF. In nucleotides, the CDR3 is TGCAGTGGAATCCGACAGGGAACAGATACGCAGTATTTT.